This T cell receptor (beta chain) was retrieved from a study of response to subunit inactivated influenza vaccine. Whole-study findings and limits: A suggestion made by the authors is that each seasonal influenza vaccination recruits few new T cells.

This clonotype showed up many times. Its antigen is still unknown. Deletions cut 5 bases from V and 0 bases from J, with 7 bases between. The germline V gene has CDR1 KGHDR and CDR2 SFDVKD. The CDR3 totals 13 residues. Each CDR3 protein gets one entry after TCRdb re-called the RT-PCR reads with MiXCR. This sample yields around 480,000 distinct CDR3 sequences, of which over 9.5% are seen a single time; about 12% belongs to the top ten. The TCR sequence derives from a man in his forties or fifties who received an inactivated influenza vaccine. V and J are TRBV24-1 and TRBJ2-7, with D unclear. Material: PBMCs from blood, obtained 45 days after vaccination. The CDR3 nucleotides are TGTGCCACCAGTGGAAGGAGCTCCTACGAGCAGTACTTC. As protein: CATSGRSSYEQYF.